The rows below give T cell receptor beta chains drawn from one sample of a study of T cell repertoires in cytomegalovirus infection. TCRdb processed the reads anew with MiXCR; each CDR3 protein has one entry. The sample yields fewer than 350,000 distinct CDR3 sequences, 9.5% seen once. Source material: PBMCs. These receptors all stem from a human donor in good health (CMV status not recorded). Some clones in this sample may be carry-over from other donors' samples. The CDR3 runs from the conserved cysteine through the conserved F or W. The order of the fields is D gene, J gene, clone size, CDR3 length, V gene, CDR3 DNA, CDR3 protein. A D gene is named only where the DNA matches it firmly. Expanded clones are given a class, and other clones once, few, many or no size at all.

d_gene: .
j_gene: TRBJ1-1
abundance: few
len: 14
v_gene: TRBV27
CDR3nt: TGTGCCAGCAGTTTATCCCGGTCAGGGACTGAAGCTTTCTTT
CDR3aa: CASSLSRSGTEAFF

d_gene: .
j_gene: TRBJ1-2
abundance: .
len: 14
v_gene: TRBV5-6
CDR3nt: TGTGCCAGCAGCCTCTGGGGGGGGCCGGGAGGCTACACCTTC
CDR3aa: CASSLWGGPGGYTF

d_gene: TRBD1
j_gene: TRBJ1-2
abundance: many
len: 12
v_gene: TRBV10-3
CDR3nt: TGTGCCATCAGACAGGGGGCTGGTGGCTACACCTTC
CDR3aa: CAIRQGAGGYTF

d_gene: .
j_gene: TRBJ2-7
abundance: many
len: 15
v_gene: TRBV4-3
CDR3nt: TGCGCCAGCAGCCAAGCCTACAGAACCGGCTACGAGCAGTACTTC
CDR3aa: CASSQAYRTGYEQYF

d_gene: .
j_gene: TRBJ2-7
abundance: .
len: 14
v_gene: TRBV7-9
CDR3nt: TGTGCCAGCAGCTTAGAGGCGGCCTCCTACGAGCAGTACTTC
CDR3aa: CASSLEAASYEQYF

d_gene: TRBD2
j_gene: TRBJ2-7
abundance: .
len: 12
v_gene: TRBV12-3/TRBV12-4
CDR3nt: TGTGCCAGCAGGGGGGGGGGGTACGAGCAGTACTTC
CDR3aa: CASRGGGYEQYF

d_gene: .
j_gene: TRBJ2-3
abundance: many
len: 14
v_gene: TRBV7-8
CDR3nt: TGTGCCAGCAGCTTAGGGCAGGCGACAGATACGCAGTATTTT
CDR3aa: CASSLGQATDTQYF

d_gene: .
j_gene: TRBJ2-7
abundance: many
len: 17
v_gene: TRBV11-1
CDR3nt: TGTGCCAGCAGCTTCGGTCCGGACGGTACGGTCTCCTACGAGCAGTACTTC
CDR3aa: CASSFGPDGTVSYEQYF

d_gene: .
j_gene: TRBJ1-1
abundance: few
len: 12
v_gene: TRBV12-3/TRBV12-4
CDR3nt: TGTGCCAGCAGTCGAAGAATCACTGAAGCTTTCTTT
CDR3aa: CASSRRITEAFF

d_gene: .
j_gene: TRBJ2-1
abundance: few
len: 13
v_gene: TRBV7-6
CDR3nt: TGTGCCAGCAGCTTAGCTAGGGGGGGGGAGCAGTTCTTC
CDR3aa: CASSLARGGEQFF

d_gene: TRBD2
j_gene: TRBJ2-2
abundance: many
len: 15
v_gene: TRBV2
CDR3nt: TGTGCCAGCAGCCGCGGGGGACTGAACACCGGGGAGCTGTTTTTT
CDR3aa: CASSRGGLNTGELFF

d_gene: .
j_gene: TRBJ2-1
abundance: many
len: 14
v_gene: TRBV7-8
CDR3nt: TGTGCCAGCAGCCCGGGGACTGGTCTTCGGGAGCAGTTCTTC
CDR3aa: CASSPGTGLREQFF

d_gene: .
j_gene: TRBJ2-1
abundance: .
len: 17
v_gene: TRBV4-2
CDR3nt: TGTGCCAGCAGCCAAGATCTGGGATCGGTGACATACAATGAGCAGTTCTTC
CDR3aa: CASSQDLGSVTYNEQFF